This T cell receptor (beta chain) was sequenced for a study of blood T cell repertoires in COVID-19. For the study at large: Sources were T cells, B-cell-depleted T cells, or PBMCs; the material itself was cDNA or gDNA.

As originally analysed: Estimates of nucleated cell counts were drawn from the amplification of reference gene primers. This table comes from immunoSEQ multiplex PCR, and its TCRdb copy is limited to in-frame clones, with some not included. Clone size and the V and J calls come from that table; the DNA yielded D and trimming. The sample lists roughly 350,000 clones, 70% to 90% occurring once. The Seattle patients joined while their infection was active and were tracked longitudinally afterward. Trimming removed 2 bases at V and 5 bases at J, with 7 bases between. The CDR3 is 13 amino acids. Germline V gives CDR1 MNHNS, CDR2 SASEGT.

V and J are TRBV6-1 and TRBJ2-4; D is unclear. The sequenced material came from peripheral blood. This TCR came from a woman aged 30 to 39 with COVID-19, enrolled during active disease. The CDR3 reads CASSELTENIQYF. Written as DNA, the CDR3 is TGTGCCAGCAGTGAACTGACTGAAAACATTCAGTACTTC.